These 17 T cell receptor beta chains were all obtained from the same sample, sequenced in a study of blood T cell repertoires in COVID-19. The method was immunoSEQ multiplex PCR; TCRdb's version includes in-frame clones alone and lacks a portion of them. The table includes 15,000 to 20,000 clones, about 91% detected once. The sequenced sample consisted of peripheral blood. The origin of the receptors is a human donor in a cohort sampled during active COVID-19.

This chain links TRBV19 with TRBJ2-3; 7 bases align to TRBD2. Trimming removed 2 bases from V and 10 bases from J; junction bases left unmatched: 6. Germline V CDR1 and CDR2: LNHDA, SQIVND (reference sequence). CDR3 size: 13 residues. The CDR3 spells CASSIMPLAPQYF. The CDR3, as DNA: TGTGCCAGTAGTATAATGCCACTAGCGCCGCAGTATTTT.

This chain uses TRBV27 with TRBJ2-7; D gene uncertain. CDR1 MNHEY and CDR2 SMNVEV come from the germline V gene (reference sequence). V was pared by 5 bases and J by 2 bases, with 19 bases between. The CDR3 consists of 16 residues. CDR3 sequence (DNA): TGTGCCAGCAGTCTCTCACCGCGAGGTAGTACCTACGAGCAGTACTTC. Its protein product is CASSLSPRGSTYEQYF.

The V call is TRBV5-1, the J call TRBJ1-1; D unclear. The germline V gene encodes CDR1 SGHRS and CDR2 YFSETQ. The CDR3 runs to 13 residues. The V gene lost 0 bases and the J gene lost 0 bases, with 3 bases spanning the gap. The CDR3 DNA follows: TGCGCCAGCAGCTTGGTAGTGAACACTGAAGCTTTCTTT. It specifies CASSLVVNTEAFF.

The chain combines TRBV19 with TRBJ1-4; tentatively, D is TRBD1 (5 bases). The germline V and J ends were trimmed by 2 bases and 8 bases, with 18 bases remaining between them. Per germline, CDR1 LNHDA and CDR2 SQIVND (reference sequence). The CDR3 is 16 residues long. The CDR3 nucleotides read TGTGCCAGTAGTATAAACAGGAAAGAAGTTGGGGAAAAACTGTTTTTT. Translation gives CASSINRKEVGEKLFF.

The J gene is TRBJ1-1, the V gene TRBV7-3; TRBD1 aligns across 7 bases. Germline V gives CDR1 SGHTA, CDR2 FQGTGA. This CDR3 spans 14 amino acids. Trimming cost V 3 bases and J 2 bases; bases outside gene matches: 3. CDR3 nucleotides: TGTGCCAGCAGCTTGACAGGGAGCAACACTGAAGCTTTCTTT. This translates into CASSLTGSNTEAFF.

This sequence joins TRBV9 and TRBJ2-5, with 8 bases identical to TRBD1. CDR1 is SGDLS, CDR2 YYNGEE, per germline. V dropped 5 bases and J dropped 0; count of bases not matched to a gene: 6. The CDR3 is 15 amino acids. The CDR3 coding sequence is TGTGCCAGCAGTCTGAGGACAGGGTACCAAGAGACCCAGTACTTC. Residues: CASSLRTGYQETQYF.

The rearrangement links TRBV24-1 to TRBJ2-3; 7 bases are shared with TRBD1. The V gene end was trimmed by 4 bases and the J gene end by 9 bases; junction bases not matched to a gene: 6. Germline CDR1 and CDR2: KGHDR and SFDVKD. CDR3 length equals 13 residues. In nucleotides, the CDR3 is TGTGCCACCAGTGACGGACCACAGGGGACGCAGTATTTT. Translation: CATSDGPQGTQYF.

The chain carries TRBV11-2 and TRBJ1-2; no firm D call. Germline lookup yields CDR1 SGHAT and CDR2 FQNNGV. This CDR3 has 16 amino acids. Trimming stripped 2 bases from V and 5 bases from J, with 18 bases between. CDR3 residues: CASSLFQTGSLYGYTF. Here the CDR3 DNA reads TGTGCCAGCAGCTTATTCCAAACCGGGTCCTTATATGGCTACACCTTC.

This sequence joins TRBV9 and TRBJ2-2, with D possibly TRBD2 on 6 matching bases. CDR3 length equals 15 residues. The V gene lost 0 bases and the J gene lost 5 bases, with 11 bases spanning the gap. Germline lookup yields CDR1 SGDLS and CDR2 YYNGEE. CDR3 sequence reads: CASSVGGRWTGELFF. DNA of the CDR3: TGTGCCAGCAGCGTAGGGGGGAGGTGGACCGGGGAGCTGTTTTTT.

J is TRBJ2-7 and V is TRBV15, with 11 bases matching TRBD2. With 8 bases clipped from V and 2 bases from J, the junction kept 5 bases outside the gene matches. The CDR3 runs to 14 residues. CDR1 and CDR2 from the germline V gene are LNHNV and YYDKDF (reference sequence). The CDR3 sequence is CATRPGLAAYEQYF. The CDR3 DNA follows: TGTGCCACCCGTCCGGGACTAGCGGCCTACGAGCAGTACTTC.

V gene TRBV19 combines with J gene TRBJ1-6; no clear D. The CDR3 has 14 amino acids. Germline V gene sequence: CDR1 LNHDA, CDR2 SQIVND (reference sequence). V shed 8 bases and J shed 8 bases, with 16 bases lying between them. The CDR3 coding sequence is TGTGCCAGTGGCCAGGAGGGTGATTATTCACCCCTCCACTTT. Protein product: CASGQEGDYSPLHF.

This chain joins TRBV27 and TRBJ2-5, with 8 bases aligning to TRBD2. From germline, CDR1 is MNHEY and CDR2 SMNVEV (reference sequence). There are 15 residues in the CDR3. After removal of 4 bases from V and 5 bases from J, the junction contained 9 bases not matched to a gene. CDR3: CASSSRGDPPETQYF. In nucleotides, the CDR3 is TGTGCCAGCAGTTCGCGGGGGGACCCCCCGGAGACCCAGTACTTC.

The chain has TRBV30 and TRBJ1-5; 7 bases agree with TRBD1. This CDR3 spans 14 amino acids. After removal of 7 bases from V and 6 bases from J, the junction contained 12 bases not matched to a gene. Looked up from germline, CDR1 is GTSNPN and CDR2 is SVGIG (reference sequence). The CDR3 DNA reads TGTGCCTTCAAGGGGGCCTTAGAGGGTCAGCCCCAGCATTTT. The encoded protein is CAFKGALEGQPQHF.

This chain links TRBV12-3 or TRBV12-4 with TRBJ1-1, with no clear D. The CDR3 loop spans 13 amino acids. V was cut by 5 bases and J by 3 bases, with 10 bases left in between. The DNA for the CDR3 is TGTGCCAGCAGTGCCGCGGGAGACACTGAAGCTTTCTTT. Translation: CASSAAGDTEAFF.

The V call is TRBV13, the J call TRBJ2-4; 7 bases fit TRBD2. The CDR3 contains 13 residues. Germline loops: CDR1 PRHDT, CDR2 FYEKMQ (reference sequence). Trimming cost V 0 bases and J 12 bases; bases outside gene matches: 5. CDR3 DNA: TGTGCCAGCAGCTTAGGCCGGCGGGAGAGTCAGTACTTC. Encoded protein: CASSLGRRESQYF.

The chain uses TRBV4-1 and TRBJ1-3; D not resolved. Trimming cost V 3 bases and J 4 bases, with 13 bases left between them. This CDR3 has 15 residues. The germline V gene encodes CDR1 MGHRA and CDR2 YSYEKL. The CDR3 DNA follows: TGCGCCAGCAGCCAGAGGCCGCTTCCCGGAAACACCATATATTTT. Translated: CASSQRPLPGNTIYF.

The rearrangement joins TRBV5-1 to TRBJ2-5; perhaps TRBD1 as D (5 bases). The CDR3 is 14 residues long. Per the germline V gene, CDR1 is SGHRS and CDR2 is YFSETQ. V shed 0 bases and J shed 6 bases, with 12 bases lying between them. The CDR3 loop reads CASSLGHGAQTQYF. The CDR3 coding sequence is TGCGCCAGCAGCTTGGGTCATGGGGCACAGACCCAGTACTTC.